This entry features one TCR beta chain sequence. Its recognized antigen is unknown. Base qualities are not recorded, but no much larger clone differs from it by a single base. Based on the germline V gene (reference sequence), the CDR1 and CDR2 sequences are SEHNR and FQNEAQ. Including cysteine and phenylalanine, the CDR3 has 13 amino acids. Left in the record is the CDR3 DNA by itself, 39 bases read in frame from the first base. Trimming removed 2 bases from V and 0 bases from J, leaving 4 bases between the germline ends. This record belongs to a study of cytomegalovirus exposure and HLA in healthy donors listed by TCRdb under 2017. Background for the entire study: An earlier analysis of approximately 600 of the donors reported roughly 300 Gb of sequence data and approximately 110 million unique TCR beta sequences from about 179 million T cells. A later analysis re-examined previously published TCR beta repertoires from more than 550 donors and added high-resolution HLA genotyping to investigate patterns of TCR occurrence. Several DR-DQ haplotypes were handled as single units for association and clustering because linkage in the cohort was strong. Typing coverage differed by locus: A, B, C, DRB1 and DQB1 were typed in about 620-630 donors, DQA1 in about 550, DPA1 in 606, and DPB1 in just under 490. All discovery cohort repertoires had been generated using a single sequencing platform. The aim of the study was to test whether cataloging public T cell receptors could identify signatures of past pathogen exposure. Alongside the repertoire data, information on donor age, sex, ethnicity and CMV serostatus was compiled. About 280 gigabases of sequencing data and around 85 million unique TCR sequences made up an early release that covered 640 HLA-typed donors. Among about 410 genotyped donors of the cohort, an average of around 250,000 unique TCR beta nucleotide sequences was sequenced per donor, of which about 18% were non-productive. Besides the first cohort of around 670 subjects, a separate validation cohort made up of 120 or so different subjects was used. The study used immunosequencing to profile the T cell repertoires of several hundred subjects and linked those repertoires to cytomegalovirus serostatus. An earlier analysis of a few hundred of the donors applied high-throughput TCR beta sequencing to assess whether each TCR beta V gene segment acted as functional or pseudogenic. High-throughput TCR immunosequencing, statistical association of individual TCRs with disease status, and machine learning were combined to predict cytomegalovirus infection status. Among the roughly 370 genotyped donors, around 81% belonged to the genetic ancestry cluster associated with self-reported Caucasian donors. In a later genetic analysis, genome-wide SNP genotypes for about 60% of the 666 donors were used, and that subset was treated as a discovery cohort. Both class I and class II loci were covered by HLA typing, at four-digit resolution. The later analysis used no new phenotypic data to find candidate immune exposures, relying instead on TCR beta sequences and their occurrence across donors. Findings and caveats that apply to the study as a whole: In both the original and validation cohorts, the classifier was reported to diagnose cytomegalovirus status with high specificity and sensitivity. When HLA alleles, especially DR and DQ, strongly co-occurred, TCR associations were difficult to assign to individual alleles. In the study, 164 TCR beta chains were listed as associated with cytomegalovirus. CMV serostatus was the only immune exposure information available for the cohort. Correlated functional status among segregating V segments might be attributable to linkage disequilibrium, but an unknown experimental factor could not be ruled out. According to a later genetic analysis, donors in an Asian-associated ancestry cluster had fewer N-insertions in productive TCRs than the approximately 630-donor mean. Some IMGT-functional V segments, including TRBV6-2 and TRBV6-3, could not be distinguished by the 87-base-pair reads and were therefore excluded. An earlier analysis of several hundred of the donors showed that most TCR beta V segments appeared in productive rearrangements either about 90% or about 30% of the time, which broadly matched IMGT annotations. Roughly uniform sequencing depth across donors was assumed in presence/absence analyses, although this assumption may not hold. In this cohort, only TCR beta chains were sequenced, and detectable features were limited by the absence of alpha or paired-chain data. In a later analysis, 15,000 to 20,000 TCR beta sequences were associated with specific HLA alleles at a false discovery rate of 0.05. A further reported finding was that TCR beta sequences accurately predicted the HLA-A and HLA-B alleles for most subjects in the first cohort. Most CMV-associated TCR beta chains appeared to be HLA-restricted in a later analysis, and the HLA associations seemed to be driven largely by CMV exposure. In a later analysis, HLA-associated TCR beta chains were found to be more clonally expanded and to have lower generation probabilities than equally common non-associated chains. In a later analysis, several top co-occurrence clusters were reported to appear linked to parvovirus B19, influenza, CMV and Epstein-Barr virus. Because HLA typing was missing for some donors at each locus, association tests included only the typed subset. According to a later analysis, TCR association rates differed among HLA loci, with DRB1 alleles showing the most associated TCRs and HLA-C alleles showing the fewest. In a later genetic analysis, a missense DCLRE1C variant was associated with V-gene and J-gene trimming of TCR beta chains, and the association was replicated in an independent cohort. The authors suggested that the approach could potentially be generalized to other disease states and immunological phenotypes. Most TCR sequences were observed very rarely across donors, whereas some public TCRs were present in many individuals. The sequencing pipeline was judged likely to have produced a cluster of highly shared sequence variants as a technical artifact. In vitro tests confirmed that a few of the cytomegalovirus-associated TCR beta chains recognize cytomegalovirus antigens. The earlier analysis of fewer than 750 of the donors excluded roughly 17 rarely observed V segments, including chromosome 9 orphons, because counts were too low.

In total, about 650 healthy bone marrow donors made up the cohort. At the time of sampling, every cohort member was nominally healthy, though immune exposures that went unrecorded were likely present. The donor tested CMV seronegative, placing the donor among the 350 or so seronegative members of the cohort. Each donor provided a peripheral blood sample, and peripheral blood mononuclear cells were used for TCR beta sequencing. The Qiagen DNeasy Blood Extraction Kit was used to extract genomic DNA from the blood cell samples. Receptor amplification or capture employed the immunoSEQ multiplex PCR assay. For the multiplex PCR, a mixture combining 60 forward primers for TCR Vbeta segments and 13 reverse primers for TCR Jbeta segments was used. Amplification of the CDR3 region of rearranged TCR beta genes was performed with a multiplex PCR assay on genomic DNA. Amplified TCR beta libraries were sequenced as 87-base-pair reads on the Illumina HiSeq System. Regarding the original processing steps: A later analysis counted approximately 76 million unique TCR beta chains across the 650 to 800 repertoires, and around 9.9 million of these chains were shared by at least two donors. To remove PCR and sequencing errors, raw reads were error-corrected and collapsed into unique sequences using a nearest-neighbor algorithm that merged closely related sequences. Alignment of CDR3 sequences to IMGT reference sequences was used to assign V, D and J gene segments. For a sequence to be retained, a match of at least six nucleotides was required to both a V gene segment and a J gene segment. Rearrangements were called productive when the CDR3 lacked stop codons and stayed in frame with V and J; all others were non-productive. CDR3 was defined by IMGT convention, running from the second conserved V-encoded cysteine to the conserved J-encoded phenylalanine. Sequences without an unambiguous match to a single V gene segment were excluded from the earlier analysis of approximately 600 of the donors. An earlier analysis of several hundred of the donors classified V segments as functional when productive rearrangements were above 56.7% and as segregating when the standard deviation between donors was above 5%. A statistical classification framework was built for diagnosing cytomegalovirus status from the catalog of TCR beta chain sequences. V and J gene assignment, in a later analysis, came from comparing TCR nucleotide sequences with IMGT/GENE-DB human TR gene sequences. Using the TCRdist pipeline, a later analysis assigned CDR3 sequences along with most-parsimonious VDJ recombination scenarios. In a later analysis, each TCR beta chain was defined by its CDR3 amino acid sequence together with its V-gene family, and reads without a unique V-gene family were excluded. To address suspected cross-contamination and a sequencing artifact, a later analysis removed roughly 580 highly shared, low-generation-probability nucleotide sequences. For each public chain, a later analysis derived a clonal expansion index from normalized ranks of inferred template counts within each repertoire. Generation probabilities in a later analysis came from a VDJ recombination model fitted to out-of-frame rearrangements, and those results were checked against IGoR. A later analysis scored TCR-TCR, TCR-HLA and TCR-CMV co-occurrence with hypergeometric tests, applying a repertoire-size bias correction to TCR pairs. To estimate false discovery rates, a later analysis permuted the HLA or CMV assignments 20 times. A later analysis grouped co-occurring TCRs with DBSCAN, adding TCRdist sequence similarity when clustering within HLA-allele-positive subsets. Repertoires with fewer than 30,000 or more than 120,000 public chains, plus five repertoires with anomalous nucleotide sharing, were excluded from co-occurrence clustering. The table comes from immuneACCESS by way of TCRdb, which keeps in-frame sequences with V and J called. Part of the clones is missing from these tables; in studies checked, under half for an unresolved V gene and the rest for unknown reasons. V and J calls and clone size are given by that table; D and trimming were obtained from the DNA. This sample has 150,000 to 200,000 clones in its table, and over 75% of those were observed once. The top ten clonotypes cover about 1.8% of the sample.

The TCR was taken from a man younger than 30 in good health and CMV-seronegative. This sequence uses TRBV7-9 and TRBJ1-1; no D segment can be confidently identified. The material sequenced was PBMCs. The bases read TGTGCCAGCAGCTTACACATGAACACTGAAGCTTTCTTT. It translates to CASSLHMNTEAFF. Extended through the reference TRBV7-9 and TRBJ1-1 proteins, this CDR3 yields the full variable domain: DTGVSQNPRHKITKRGQNVTFRCDPISEHNRLYWYRQTLGQGPEFLTYFQNEAQLEKSRLLSDRFSAERPKGSFSTLEIQRTEQGDSAMYLCASSLHMNTEAFFGQGTRLTVV.